This TCR beta chain was sequenced in a study of cytomegalovirus exposure and HLA in healthy donors. Whole-study findings and limits: The study assumed roughly uniform donor sequencing depth for presence/absence analyses. Serostatus for CMV was the only available immune exposure information.

Regarding this clone: What it binds is not known.

Healthy donors of bone marrow made up the group. The PCR employed 60 Vbeta primers together with 13 Jbeta primers. TCRdb's table, derived via immunoSEQ multiplex PCR, lists solely in-frame clones and lacks some. The sample has 130,000 or so clones, 6.5% to 9.5% seen once. The TCR was taken from a man aged 40-49 years in good health and CMV-seronegative. The sample comprised PBMCs.

The CDR3 coding sequence is TGCGCCAGCAGCCGGGAGCCGGGACAGGCAATTAATGGCTACACCTTC. It yields the protein CASSREPGQAINGYTF. This chain joins TRBV4-1 and TRBJ1-2; 8 nucleotides match TRBD1. The CDR3 extends over 16 amino acids. The junction had 13 bases not matched to a gene; V was cut back by 4 bases and J by 6 bases. CDR1 is MGHRA, CDR2 YSYEKL, per germline.